This T cell receptor beta chain was found in a study of cytomegalovirus exposure and HLA in healthy donors. Study as a whole: Falling in the Caucasian-associated ancestry cluster were about four fifths of under 500 genotyped donors.

This CDR3 contains 15 residues. CDR1 and CDR2 from the germline V gene are MNHEY and SVGAGI. V dropped 6 bases and J dropped 2 bases, with 14 bases sitting between them. A multiplex PCR was run with 60 Vbeta primers and 13 Jbeta primers. TCRdb's table, derived via immunoSEQ multiplex PCR, lists solely in-frame clones and lacks some. The repertoire has 150,000 to 200,000 clones, roughly 77% of them found once; the top ten carry around 7.7%. The receptor's source is a woman between 40 and 50 years old in good health and CMV-seropositive. This chain connects TRBV6-5 to TRBJ1-5; perhaps TRBD1 as D (6 bases). Input material: PBMCs. Written as DNA, the CDR3 is TGTGCCAGCAGCCCCGGGACACTAGGCAATCAGCCCCAGCATTTT. It translates to CASSPGTLGNQPQHF.